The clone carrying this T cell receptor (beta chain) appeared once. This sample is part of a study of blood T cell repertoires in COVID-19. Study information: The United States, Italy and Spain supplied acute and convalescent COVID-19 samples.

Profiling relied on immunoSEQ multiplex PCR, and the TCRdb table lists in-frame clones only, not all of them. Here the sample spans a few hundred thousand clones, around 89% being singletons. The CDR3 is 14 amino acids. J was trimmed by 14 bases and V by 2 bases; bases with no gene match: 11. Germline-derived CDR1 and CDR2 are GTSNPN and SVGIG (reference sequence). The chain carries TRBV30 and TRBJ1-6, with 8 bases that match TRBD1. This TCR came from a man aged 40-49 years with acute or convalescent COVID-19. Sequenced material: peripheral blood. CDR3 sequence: CAWSTGQAQGALHF. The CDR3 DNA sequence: TGTGCCTGGAGTACGGGACAGGCCCAGGGGGCCCTCCACTTT.